The present T cell receptor beta chain was sequenced within a study of blood T cell repertoires in COVID-19. Generated by immunoSEQ multiplex PCR, the TCRdb table keeps only in-frame clones and is missing some. The sample holds 200,000 to 250,000 clones; around nine tenths are singletons and the top ten take around 3.7%. The CDR3 length is 15 residues. Germline V gene data show CDR1 as SGHTA and CDR2 as FQGTGA. Losses at the gene ends were 5 bases for V and 5 bases for J; bases not matched to a gene: 4. This clone showed up just a few times. What was sequenced was PBMCs or T cells enriched from blood (not recorded which). This sequence was found in a young woman who had been exposed to COVID-19. This rearrangement joins TRBV7-3 to TRBJ2-1, with TRBD2 matching over 12 bases. The CDR3 sequence: CASSLAGGPNNEQFF. CDR3 DNA: TGTGCCAGCAGCCTAGCGGGAGGGCCCAACAATGAGCAGTTCTTC.